This TCR beta chain was captured by sequencing in a study of T cells in Graves' hyperthyroidism and ophthalmopathy. Subjects aged 18 to 65 presented with newly diagnosed hyperthyroidism of less than 2 months' duration. The CDR3 regions of TCR beta were amplified from RNA transcripts. Using the HTBI primer set, a first-round RT-PCR was run on the TCR CDR3. TCRdb reprocessed the multiplex PCR reads with MiXCR, giving one entry per CDR3 protein. The sample includes 450,000 to 600,000 distinct CDR3 sequences, 13% to 15% of them seen just once. With V trimmed by 0 bases and J by 0 bases, 4 bases remained unmatched. This CDR3 contains 17 residues. Germline CDR1 SGDLS, CDR2 YYNGEE.

The sequenced sample was blood. This TCR derives from a woman in her thirties or forties with Graves' hyperthyroidism. This chain connects TRBV9 to TRBJ2-3, with 10 nucleotides matching TRBD2. CDR3 nucleotide sequence: TGTGCCAGCAGCGTAGGGACTAGCGGAACTAGCACAGATACGCAGTATTTT. It yields the protein CASSVGTSGTSTDTQYF.